This is a list of T cell receptor beta chains from one sample in a study of blood T cells in healthy people across ages. TCRdb re-analysed the 5' RACE reads in MiXCR, keeping a single row per CDR3 protein. This sample yields about 2 million distinct CDR3 sequences, of which around 50% are seen a single time; 2.1% belongs to the top ten. The sequenced material came from blood. The source of these receptors is a middle-aged woman in good health. CDR3s include the opening cysteine and the closing phenylalanine or tryptophan. A D gene is named only where the DNA matches it firmly. Clone size appears in some rows only: once, few, many, or a class for an expanded clone.

v_gene: TRBV18; d_gene: .; j_gene: TRBJ1-6; abundance: .; CDR3nt: TGTGCCAGCTCACGATTAGTGGAGAATAATTCACCCCTCCACTTT; CDR3aa: CASSRLVENNSPLHF
v_gene: TRBV2; d_gene: .; j_gene: TRBJ2-7; abundance: .; CDR3nt: TGTGCCAGATACGCTAACAGGGCCTACGAGCAGTACTTC; CDR3aa: CARYANRAYEQYF
v_gene: TRBV7-2; d_gene: .; j_gene: TRBJ2-7; abundance: few; CDR3nt: TGTGCCAGCAGCTTAGGTGTAGGGTTACCCCATGGCGAGCAGTACTTC; CDR3aa: CASSLGVGLPHGEQYF
v_gene: TRBV7-9; d_gene: .; j_gene: TRBJ2-5; abundance: .; CDR3nt: TGTGCCAGCAGCCCCGAGGGGCCCTTCCAAGAGACCCAGTACTTC; CDR3aa: CASSPEGPFQETQYF
v_gene: TRBV7-9; d_gene: TRBD1; j_gene: TRBJ2-3; abundance: .; CDR3nt: TGTGCCAGCAGCTTGGCTACAGGGGAAGGTACAGATACGCAGTATTTT; CDR3aa: CASSLATGEGTDTQYF
v_gene: TRBV5-1; d_gene: TRBD2; j_gene: TRBJ2-7; abundance: .; CDR3nt: TGCGCCAGCAGCTCCCTAGCGGGGCCCTACGAGCAGTACTTC; CDR3aa: CASSSLAGPYEQYF
v_gene: TRBV5-1; d_gene: TRBD1; j_gene: TRBJ1-6; abundance: .; CDR3nt: TGCGCCAGCAGCCTTAGGACAGGGGTGGATTCACCCCTCCACTTT; CDR3aa: CASSLRTGVDSPLHF
v_gene: TRBV7-2; d_gene: TRBD2; j_gene: TRBJ2-1; abundance: few; CDR3nt: TGTGCCAGCAGCTCCGCGGCCCTAGCGGACGAGCAGTTCTTC; CDR3aa: CASSSAALADEQFF
v_gene: TRBV5-1; d_gene: TRBD2; j_gene: TRBJ2-3; abundance: .; CDR3nt: TGCGCCAGCAGAATGTCCGGGGGGGAGACCACAGATACGCAGTATTTT; CDR3aa: CASRMSGGETTDTQYF
v_gene: TRBV24-1; d_gene: TRBD1; j_gene: TRBJ2-7; abundance: few; CDR3nt: TGTGCCACCAGCGCGAGTCCGGGACAGGACGAGCAGTACTTC; CDR3aa: CATSASPGQDEQYF
v_gene: TRBV5-1; d_gene: .; j_gene: TRBJ2-3; abundance: .; CDR3nt: TGCGCCAGCAGCTTGGGCCCGGTGGAAGATACGCAGTATTTT; CDR3aa: CASSLGPVEDTQYF
v_gene: TRBV5-1; d_gene: .; j_gene: TRBJ2-5; abundance: few; CDR3nt: TGCGCCAGCAGCTTCGAGTTCTGGGAGACCCAGTACTTC; CDR3aa: CASSFEFWETQYF
v_gene: TRBV20-1; d_gene: TRBD1; j_gene: TRBJ2-7; abundance: .; CDR3nt: TGCAGTGCTGCCGGGACAGGGCTTGCGGTAGGCTCCTACGAGCAGTACTTC; CDR3aa: CSAAGTGLAVGSYEQYF
v_gene: TRBV4-3; d_gene: .; j_gene: TRBJ2-4; abundance: many; CDR3nt: TGCGCCAGCAGCCTTGATCGATCGGGGGAGCAGTACTTC; CDR3aa: CASSLDRSGEQYF
v_gene: TRBV12-3/TRBV12-4; d_gene: .; j_gene: TRBJ1-4; abundance: many; CDR3nt: TGTGCCAGCAGTAACCACGGTGGTGGTGAAAAACTGTTTTTT; CDR3aa: CASSNHGGGEKLFF
v_gene: TRBV20-1; d_gene: .; j_gene: TRBJ2-7; abundance: few; CDR3nt: TGCAGTGCTAGAGTGCAGGGTTCCAACGAGCAGTACTTC; CDR3aa: CSARVQGSNEQYF
v_gene: TRBV6-1; d_gene: TRBD1; j_gene: TRBJ1-5; abundance: .; CDR3nt: TGTGCCAGCAGCGGTGGGACAGTCGATAGCAATCAGCCCCAGCATTTT; CDR3aa: CASSGGTVDSNQPQHF
v_gene: TRBV20-1; d_gene: TRBD1; j_gene: TRBJ1-5; abundance: .; CDR3nt: TGCAGTGCCACCGGGACAGGGGCCGTACAGGGTCAGCCCCAGCATTTT; CDR3aa: CSATGTGAVQGQPQHF
v_gene: TRBV7-6; d_gene: .; j_gene: TRBJ1-2; abundance: .; CDR3nt: TGTGCCAGCAGCCCCCGATCCGGCTATGGCTACACCTTC; CDR3aa: CASSPRSGYGYTF
v_gene: TRBV11-2; d_gene: .; j_gene: TRBJ1-5; abundance: .; CDR3nt: TGTGCCAGCAGCTTAGATAACCTCAATCAGCCCCAGCATTTT; CDR3aa: CASSLDNLNQPQHF
v_gene: TRBV6-2/TRBV6-3; d_gene: .; j_gene: TRBJ2-5; abundance: few; CDR3nt: TGTGCCAGCAGTTACTATGGGGGCGAGGAGACCCAGTACTTC; CDR3aa: CASSYYGGEETQYF
v_gene: TRBV5-1; d_gene: .; j_gene: TRBJ2-4; abundance: .; CDR3nt: TGCGCCAGCAGCTTGGGTGGGGTATGGACCTACAATGAGCAGTACTTC; CDR3aa: CASSLGGVWTYNEQYF
v_gene: TRBV20-1; d_gene: .; j_gene: TRBJ1-2; abundance: once; CDR3nt: TGCAGTGCTAGCCTGGACACAGACTATGGCTACACCTTC; CDR3aa: CSASLDTDYGYTF
v_gene: TRBV20-1; d_gene: TRBD1; j_gene: TRBJ2-5; abundance: .; CDR3nt: TGCAGTGCCTCGGACAGGGAGACCGACGAGCGGTACTTC; CDR3aa: CSASDRETDERYF
v_gene: TRBV4-3; d_gene: .; j_gene: TRBJ2-1; abundance: .; CDR3nt: TGCGCCAGCAGCCAAGATCTGGCGGCGGCCTACAATGGGCAGTTCTTC; CDR3aa: CASSQDLAAAYNGQFF
v_gene: TRBV20-1; d_gene: .; j_gene: TRBJ2-7; abundance: .; CDR3nt: TGCAGTGCTAGAGAGCAGCCCATGTCCTACGAGCAGTACTTC; CDR3aa: CSAREQPMSYEQYF
v_gene: TRBV6-5; d_gene: .; j_gene: TRBJ2-5; abundance: .; CDR3nt: TGTGCCAGCAGTTACTCGGGACAAGAGAGTCAAGAGACCCAGTACTTC; CDR3aa: CASSYSGQESQETQYF
v_gene: TRBV20-1; d_gene: .; j_gene: TRBJ2-3; abundance: few; CDR3nt: TGCAGTGCTAGCTATCCAGCCCGGGACCACGATACGCAGTATTTT; CDR3aa: CSASYPARDHDTQYF
v_gene: TRBV20-1; d_gene: TRBD2; j_gene: TRBJ2-5; abundance: .; CDR3nt: TGCAGTGCTAGAGCAGGGACTAGCGGGGTCGAGACCCAGTACTTC; CDR3aa: CSARAGTSGVETQYF
v_gene: TRBV7-9; d_gene: .; j_gene: TRBJ2-5; abundance: .; CDR3nt: TGTGCCAGCAGCTCTATTTGGGGGGAGCAGTACTTC; CDR3aa: CASSSIWGEQYF
v_gene: TRBV13; d_gene: .; j_gene: TRBJ1-2; abundance: .; CDR3nt: TGTGCCAGCTCAGAGGGCTCAGTAGGCTACACCTTC; CDR3aa: CASSEGSVGYTF
v_gene: TRBV11-3; d_gene: TRBD1; j_gene: TRBJ2-5; abundance: .; CDR3nt: TGTGCCAGCAGCTCGACAGGGGACCAGCCAGAGACCCAGTACTTC; CDR3aa: CASSSTGDQPETQYF
v_gene: TRBV14; d_gene: .; j_gene: TRBJ2-7; abundance: few; CDR3nt: TGTGCCAGCAGCCAAGTGTCCGGGGGCGGTAACGAGCAGTACTTC; CDR3aa: CASSQVSGGGNEQYF
v_gene: TRBV12-3/TRBV12-4; d_gene: TRBD1; j_gene: TRBJ2-1; abundance: few; CDR3nt: TGTGCCAGCAGTTTCGCACAGGGGGTGGACAATGAGCAGTTCTTC; CDR3aa: CASSFAQGVDNEQFF
v_gene: TRBV20-1; d_gene: TRBD1; j_gene: TRBJ1-5; abundance: .; CDR3nt: TGCAGTGCTGTCGGGGGCAGGGGGCCTAGCAATCAGCCCCAGCATTTT; CDR3aa: CSAVGGRGPSNQPQHF
v_gene: TRBV29-1; d_gene: TRBD1; j_gene: TRBJ2-1; abundance: few; CDR3nt: TGCAGCGTGCCCTCCGGACAGGGGCCCTACAATGAGCAGTTCTTC; CDR3aa: CSVPSGQGPYNEQFF
v_gene: TRBV7-2; d_gene: .; j_gene: TRBJ2-5; abundance: .; CDR3nt: TGTGCCAGCAGCCCGGGACCCGCCGCCGAGACCCAGTACTTC; CDR3aa: CASSPGPAAETQYF
v_gene: TRBV7-6; d_gene: .; j_gene: TRBJ1-1; abundance: .; CDR3nt: TGTGCCAGTAGCTTAACCCGGGAGAACACTGAAGCTTTCTTT; CDR3aa: CASSLTRENTEAFF
v_gene: TRBV20-1; d_gene: TRBD2; j_gene: TRBJ2-7; abundance: few; CDR3nt: TGCAGTGCTAGAGACTTAGCGGGGAACCCCTACGAGCAGTACTTC; CDR3aa: CSARDLAGNPYEQYF